The 27 T cell receptor beta chains below all came from one sample that was sequenced in a study of T-cell reconstitution after alpha-beta-depleted transplantation in children. For TCRbeta, the library was prepared with unique molecular identifiers. TCRdb used MiXCR to reprocess the PCR reads, holding one entry per CDR3 protein. Among 500,000 to 600,000 distinct CDR3 sequences listed, around 27% were seen once. Sequenced material: PBMCs, taken before TCRalphabeta/CD19-depleted stem cell transplant. The receptors originated from a boy under three years old with Wiskott-Aldrich syndrome, due to receive a stem cell transplant.

This clonotype was seen a few times. This chain links TRBV15 with TRBJ2-3; TRBD2 might be the D (5 bases). CDR1 is LNHNV, CDR2 YYDKDF, per germline (reference sequence). CDR3 length: 16 residues. Trimming pared 1 base from V and 0 bases from J, leaving 11 bases between. The CDR3 DNA is TGTGCCACCAGCAGAGTAGCGTTGGCTAGCACAGATACGCAGTATTTT. Residues: CATSRVALASTDTQYF.

This chain connects TRBV5-5 to TRBJ1-2; 9 positions match TRBD1. The ends lost 4 bases at V and 4 bases at J; junction bases unmatched: 5. Per germline, CDR1 SGHKS and CDR2 YYEKEE (reference sequence). CDR3 length: 14 residues. The CDR3 nucleotides are TGTGCCAGCAGCCAACAGACAGGGGGCTATGGCTACACCTTC. It codes for CASSQQTGGYGYTF.

The rearrangement uses TRBV12-3 or TRBV12-4 and TRBJ1-1, with 7 nucleotides matching TRBD1. After removal of 5 bases from V and 0 bases from J, the junction contained 6 bases not matched to a gene. The CDR3 covers 15 residues. The CDR3 here is CASSATRGVNTEAFF. CDR3 DNA sequence: TGTGCCAGCAGTGCCACCAGGGGGGTGAACACTGAAGCTTTCTTT.

This chain links TRBV29-1 with TRBJ2-5; D gene unclear. The ends were cut back, 4 bases at V and 7 bases at J, with 10 bases in the middle. Germline V gene sequence: CDR1 SQVTM, CDR2 ANQGSEA. The CDR3 totals 11 residues. The chain's CDR3 is CSVGISTTQYF. The CDR3 bases are TGCAGCGTTGGGATTAGCACGACCCAGTACTTC.

This chain connects TRBV4-2 to TRBJ2-5; unclear D gene. CDR1 LGHNA and CDR2 YNFKEQ come from the germline V gene. The CDR3 is 13 amino acids. V was trimmed by 0 bases and J by 3 bases, leaving 5 bases between them. Here the CDR3 reads CASSQDWEETQYF. CDR3 bases: TGTGCCAGCAGCCAAGACTGGGAAGAGACCCAGTACTTC.

The genes are TRBV27 and TRBJ1-2, with no clear D. Germline V gene lookup returns CDR1 MNHEY and CDR2 SMNVEV (reference sequence). The CDR3 is 14 residues long. Deletions cut 3 bases from V and 13 bases from J, with 21 bases between. The CDR3 spells CASSFVRGSWSATF. CDR3 coding DNA: TGTGCCAGCAGTTTTGTCCGAGGGAGCTGGAGCGCCACCTTC.

This clonotype was observed a handful of times. The chain employs TRBV10-3 and TRBJ2-7; 10 positions match TRBD1. Germline V lookup: CDR1 ENHRY, CDR2 SYGVKD. After removal of 5 bases from V and 2 bases from J, the junction contained 6 bases not matched to a gene. This CDR3 spans 15 amino acids. CDR3 DNA sequence: TGTGCCATCAGTACTAAGACAGGGGGCCCCTACGAGCAGTACTTC. It specifies CAISTKTGGPYEQYF.

In nucleotides, the CDR3 is TGCGCCAGCAGCGGCGGACAGGGGGCGCAGGGGGCCAACGTCCTGACTTTC. Its protein product is CASSGGQGAQGANVLTF. The chain is built from TRBV5-1 and TRBJ2-6, with TRBD1 identical over 11 bases. After removal of 4 bases from V and 4 bases from J, the junction contained 7 bases not matched to a gene. The CDR3 sequence is 17 residues long. The V gene's germline CDR1 is SGHRS and CDR2 YFSETQ.

The chain carries TRBV29-1 and TRBJ2-7; TRBD2 is a possible D gene (5 bases). The CDR3 contains 12 residues. The V gene's germline CDR1 is SQVTM and CDR2 ANQGSEA. CDR3 nucleotides: TGCAGGAAGGGAGAGACCTCCTACGAGCAGTACTTC. Translated, it gives CRKGETSYEQYF.

This clonotype showed up just a few times. The chain uses TRBV5-1 and TRBJ1-3, with D possibly matching TRBD1 (5 bases). Trimming stripped 4 bases from V and 0 bases from J, with 14 bases between. The CDR3 has 16 amino acids. Germline V gene data show CDR1 as SGHRS and CDR2 as YFSETQ. The CDR3 sequence is CASSASGTLSGNTIYF. DNA for the CDR3: TGCGCCAGCAGCGCGAGCGGGACTCTCTCTGGAAACACCATATATTTT.

Only one count was recorded for this clonotype. The chain has TRBV25-1 and TRBJ2-1; no clear D gene. The CDR3 extends over 16 amino acids. In germline, CDR1 is MGHDK, CDR2 SYGVNS. V was trimmed by 1 base and J by 3 bases, leaving 13 bases between them. CDR3 DNA: TGTGCCAGCAGTGAATCTAAAGGCGGAGACTACAATGAGCAGTTCTTC. Protein: CASSESKGGDYNEQFF.

The rearrangement joins TRBV7-3 to TRBJ2-3; D might be TRBD2 (6 bases). The CDR3 is made up of 18 amino acids. The ends were cut back, 1 base at V and 3 bases at J, with 20 bases in the middle. Germline values: CDR1 SGHTA, CDR2 FQGTGA. The CDR3 DNA sequence: TGTGCCAGCAGCTTAAGACCCACCGGGTTTAGCGGAACAGATACGCAGTATTTT. The encoded protein is CASSLRPTGFSGTDTQYF.

The chain uses TRBV7-6 and TRBJ2-1; 10 bases line up with TRBD2. Germline CDR1 reads SGHVS; CDR2 reads FNYEAQ. The V gene end was trimmed by 1 base and the J gene end by 12 bases; junction bases not matched to a gene: 12. The CDR3 runs 16 residues. The CDR3 protein is CASSLVVAGGKDGQFF. The CDR3, as DNA: TGTGCCAGCAGCTTAGTCGTAGCGGGAGGCAAAGACGGGCAGTTCTTC.

This clonotype was observed a handful of times. This chain joins TRBV5-1 and TRBJ2-2; tentatively, D is TRBD1 (6 bases). V shed 7 bases and J shed 1 base, with 8 bases lying between them. CDR3 length: 13 amino acids. Germline values: CDR1 SGHRS, CDR2 YFSETQ. This chain's CDR3 is CASGQMNTGELFF. The CDR3 nucleotides are TGCGCCAGCGGACAGATGAACACCGGGGAGCTGTTTTTT.

The chain uses TRBV7-9 and TRBJ2-5, with a weak D call TRBD1 (6 bases). CDR3 length: 13 amino acids. The germline V gene has CDR1 SEHNR and CDR2 FQNEAQ (reference sequence). V gave up 5 bases and J gave up 5 bases, with 12 bases separating them. The CDR3 loop is CASSKSQGETQYF. CDR3 nucleotides: TGTGCCAGCAGCAAATCGCAGGGGGAGACCCAGTACTTC.

The chain uses TRBV20-1 and TRBJ1-1, with D unclear. Looked up from germline, CDR1 is DFQATT and CDR2 is SNEGSKA (reference sequence). The CDR3 runs to 12 residues. Trimming removed 0 bases from V and 4 bases from J, with 6 bases in between. CDR3 sequence: CSARDVSTEAFF. The CDR3 region has the DNA TGCAGTGCTAGAGATGTGAGCACTGAAGCTTTCTTT.

The J gene is TRBJ2-1, the V gene TRBV5-1, with 7 bases fitting TRBD2. With 1 base clipped from V and 5 bases from J, the junction kept 6 bases outside the gene matches. In germline, CDR1 is SGHRS, CDR2 YFSETQ. The CDR3 runs to 15 residues. CDR3 residues: CASSLLAGAHNEQFF. In nucleotides, the CDR3 is TGCGCCAGCAGCTTGTTGGCGGGAGCCCACAATGAGCAGTTCTTC.

This clonotype was counted only a few times. The V gene is TRBV21-1, the J gene TRBJ2-7; the table's TRBD1 call for D was not verified on the DNA. TRBV21-1 is termed a pseudogene. This CDR3 comprises 17 residues. The CDR3 coding sequence is TGTGCCAGCAGCCCCCAGGAAGTGGGACTAGGAGTTTACGAGCAGTACTTC. It specifies CASSPQEVGLGVYEQYF.

The chain employs TRBV5-1 and TRBJ2-1, with a weak D call TRBD1 (5 bases). Germline V lookup: CDR1 SGHRS, CDR2 YFSETQ. Between the trimmed V and J ends, which lost 4 bases and 5 bases, there was a span of 22 bases. CDR3 length: 17 amino acids. DNA for the CDR3: TGCGCCAGCAGCCCCATTATTCCAGGGATGGTGGACAATGAGCAGTTCTTC. Translating gives CASSPIIPGMVDNEQFF.

This chain uses TRBV5-1 with TRBJ2-1; D uncertain. The V end was cut by 2 bases, the J end by 0 bases, with 15 bases between. Germline CDR1 SGHRS, CDR2 YFSETQ. The CDR3 sequence is 17 residues long. The DNA for the CDR3 is TGCGCCAGCAGCTTCCCAGTGTTGCAGACCTCCTACAATGAGCAGTTCTTC. As protein: CASSFPVLQTSYNEQFF.

V and J are TRBV7-3 and TRBJ2-7; D unclear. With 6 bases removed from V and 5 bases from J, the gap between germline ends came to 14 bases. The CDR3 is 13 residues long. CDR1 is SGHTA, CDR2 FQGTGA, per germline. For the CDR3, the DNA is TGTGCCAGCAGTCCGTCTGTTGGCCACGAGCAGTACTTC. Amino acids: CASSPSVGHEQYF. Drawing the rest from reference TRBV7-3 and TRBJ2-7, the complete variable domain is GAGVSQTPSNKVTEKGKYVELRCDPISGHTALYWYRQSLGQGPEFLIYFQGTGAADDSGLPNDRFFAVRPEGSVSTLKIQRTERGDSAVYLCASSPSVGHEQYFGPGTRLTVT.

This clonotype was observed a handful of times. This chain links TRBV14 with TRBJ2-1, with D unresolved. V was shortened by 1 base and J by 3 bases, with 4 bases between the two germline ends. Germline lookup yields CDR1 SGHDN and CDR2 FVKESK. There are 13 residues in the CDR3. The CDR3 loop is CASSQGHYNEQFF. The DNA for the CDR3 is TGTGCCAGCAGCCAAGGACACTACAATGAGCAGTTCTTC. The full variable domain, in which reference TRBV14 and TRBJ2-1 provide the parts outside the CDR3, is EAGVTQFPSHSVIEKGQTVTLRCDPISGHDNLYWYRRVMGKEIKFLLHFVKESKQDESGMPNNRFLAERTGGTYSTLKVQPAELEDSGVYFCASSQGHYNEQFFGPGTRLTVL.

This clonotype was picked up a small number of times. V and J are TRBV10-3 and TRBJ2-7; 10 bases fit TRBD1. Matching the DNA end better, TRBJ2-5 makes the J call doubtful. CDR1 and CDR2 (germline): ENHRY, SYGVKD. The CDR3 has 14 amino acids. CDR3 residues: CAISGQGATATQYF. CDR3 bases: TGTGCCATCAGTGGACAGGGGGCGACCGCGACCCAGTACTTC.

For the CDR3, the DNA is TGTGCCAGCAGTTCCCCGGGACAGGGGGGAACTGAAGCTTTCTTT. Amino acids: CASSSPGQGGTEAFF. The chain is built from TRBV28 and TRBJ1-1, with TRBD1 identical over 11 bases. CDR1 MDHEN and CDR2 SYDVKM come from the germline V gene. The CDR3 has 15 residues. The V and J ends lost 4 bases and 5 bases, in that order; junction bases with no gene match: 6.

The chain recombines TRBV18 with TRBJ2-2; D gene ambiguous. Between the trimmed V and J ends, which lost 2 bases and 0 bases, there was a span of 7 bases. The germline V gene has CDR1 KGHSH and CDR2 LQKENI. The CDR3 spans 15 residues. The CDR3 sequence: CASSPSLANTGELFF. The DNA for the CDR3 is TGTGCCAGCTCACCATCCTTAGCGAACACCGGGGAGCTGTTTTTT.

This chain connects TRBV5-1 to TRBJ1-4; D gene ambiguous. V was trimmed by 4 bases and J by 3 bases, leaving 7 bases between them. This CDR3 has 13 residues. Germline values: CDR1 SGHRS, CDR2 YFSETQ. The CDR3 DNA is TGCGCCAGCAGCCCCAGTGCTAATGAAAAACTGTTTTTT. As protein: CASSPSANEKLFF.

V usage is TRBV20-1 and J usage is TRBJ1-2, with unresolved D. Trimming left V 4 bases short and J 7 bases short, with 7 bases between. This CDR3 contains 10 residues. Germline CDR1 is DFQATT and CDR2 is SNEGSKA (reference sequence). CDR3 sequence reads: CSAKTCGYTF. In DNA, the CDR3 is TGCAGTGCTAAGACTTGTGGCTACACCTTC.